Sequencing of this T cell receptor (beta chain) was carried out in a study of blood T cells in healthy people across ages (dated by TCRdb to between 2015 and 2017). For the study in its entirety: In model experiments, roughly one uniquely barcoded TCR beta cDNA molecule per two T cells was captured by template switching. Age-related changes in TCR beta repertoire diversity were measured in the study by deep sequencing normalized with unique cDNA molecular identifiers. Donors were grouped into four age groups: young (average 16 years), middle-aged (about 40), aged (around 60) and long-lived (roughly 80). The study analyzed two additional independent replicas of 1 million unique cDNA reads from the same blood draw for two donors, one aged 18 to 30 and one aged 80 or older.

Here is what the overall study found, with its caveats: Compared with the aged group, more naive CD4+ T cells, fewer expanded clones and increased TCR diversity were shown by the long-lived group, suggesting age selection. Donor CMV infection status was unknown, potentially confounding age-related changes in expanded clonotypes. Bulk unsorted PBMC profiling prevented conclusive comparison of naive and antigen-experienced compartments. Estimates of total diversity based on one million sequenced T cells were considered lower bounds and underestimates. Observed TCR beta diversity per million T cells fell roughly linearly with age, and a significant reduction was already apparent by age approximately 41. The percentage of naive T cells measured by flow cytometry correlated strongly with observed TCR beta diversity.

The donors were roughly 40 Caucasian individuals from Russia, aged roughly 6 to 90 years, who were systemically healthy. Each donor gave 8 to 10 milliliters of peripheral blood, collected into EDTA-treated Vacutainer tubes. Ficoll-Paque density-gradient centrifugation was used to isolate PBMCs, with at least 6.5 million obtained per sample. Total RNA, at least 5 micrograms per sample, was extracted from PBMCs with Trizol reagent. The percentages of naive CD45RAhigh/CD27high T cells were determined by flow cytometry on a PBMC aliquot from every donor. This clonotype was found a few times. Its antigen is unknown. No clone much larger than this one lies a single base away; base qualities are absent. Receptor libraries were prepared by 5' RACE. Sequencer: Illumina HiSeq 2500. A second PCR of roughly 6 to 12 cycles was run with a J-beta primer mix and a sample-barcoded 5' primer. Each TCR beta cDNA molecule received a unique molecular identifier from a template-switch 5' adaptor carrying 12 random nucleotides. At least 3 million CDR3-containing paired-end reads were obtained from each sample. The Mint cDNA synthesis kit, primed by a TRBC-specific oligonucleotide, was used to synthesize first-strand cDNA from all RNA. After uracil-DNA glycosylase treatment, a first 18-cycle PCR used universal primers M1SS and BC2_uni_R on all cDNA. Per the source publication's procedure: Each sample was normalized by randomly selecting 1 million high-quality reads, each carrying a distinct molecular identifier. Reads sharing molecular identifiers were discarded rather than binned into consensus sequences. MiTCR, run with a Q25 quality threshold and the strictest error-elimination algorithm, handled CDR3 identification, clonotype clustering and error correction. A nonparametric unseen species model with Euler transformation was used to estimate lower-bound total TCR beta diversity. TCRdb trimmed the raw reads at Q25, called clones with MiXCR and kept productive beta chains. Rows are unified per CDR3 protein, each entry keeping the most common DNA and genes. TCRdb's processing, not the study's, gives the V and J calls here. For this sample the table gives approximately 780,000 distinct CDR3 sequences, of which 20% to 30% were detected only once. Of the sample, about 3% falls within the top ten clones.

The sample was also reused in another study, on T cells of mothers and their children. The second study's authors report: The donors were nine systemically healthy Caucasian individuals, made up of three mothers and their six children. cDNA synthesis used all of the extracted RNA, with roughly 1.5 ug of RNA in each 15 ul reaction. In the second PCR, sample barcodes and 2-4 random nucleotides were introduced via the M1S primer. Over 8 million TCR beta CDR3 reads were obtained for each mother, and approximately 3 million reads were obtained for each child. TCR recombination output is similarly shaped by thymic selection in related and unrelated pairs, with a minor effect exerted by inherited differences. Normalized repertoire overlap was always slightly but never significantly higher in related than unrelated mother-child pairs. No persistent microchimeric T cell clones were found, with a detection sensitivity of around 100 clones per million clonotypes. In the study, deep NGS was used to compare the TCR beta repertoires of mothers and children, and features distinguishing related mother-child pairs from unrelated individuals were sought. On average, the children were approximately 11 +/- 4 years old, while the mothers were about 40 +/- 4 years old. After adapter ligation with NEBNext reagents, the libraries were sequenced on Illumina HiSeq 2000 with 100+100 nt paired-end reads. To prevent cross-contamination, the mother and child libraries were prepared a month apart and were sequenced in separate runs. For each donor, somewhere between roughly 450,000 and 2,000,000 distinct TCR beta clonotypes were identified. Naive TCR beta clonotypes were estimated from low-frequency clonotypes matched to each donor's FACS-determined naive share, without sorting.

Sequences were obtained from blood. The source is a boy aged 5-17 years in good health.

The bases are TGTGCCAGCAGCTTAGCCTGGACAGGGTCGAAATCACCCCTCCACTTT. This translates into CASSLAWTGSKSPLHF. The rearrangement combines TRBV7-2 with TRBJ1-6, and 8 junctional nucleotides match TRBD1. The CDR3, cysteine through phenylalanine, is 16 amino acids long. Just CDR3 DNA is preserved here, 48 bases in frame from base 1. Taken from the germline V gene, the CDR1 and CDR2 loops are SGHTA and FQGNSA. Ends trimmed: V by 0 bases, J by 10 bases; bases unmatched to a gene: 8.